Listed here is a single T cell receptor (beta chain). These data are taken from a study of blood T cell repertoires in COVID-19. Whole-study context: Samples of COVID-19 (acute and convalescent) were obtained from the United States, Italy and Spain.

Clones were read by immunoSEQ multiplex PCR, and TCRdb kept only the in-frame ones, dropping some. The data contain about 95,000 clones, 75% to 95% of them singletons. The V and J ends lost 0 bases and 3 bases respectively, with 11 bases between them. Germline-derived CDR1 and CDR2 are LGHNA and YNFKEQ. CDR3 length: 15 residues. The sequenced sample was peripheral blood. The TCR comes from a woman between 45 and 65 years old in a cohort sampled during active COVID-19. V usage is TRBV4-2 and J usage is TRBJ1-2; D is unresolved. This chain's CDR3 is CASSQDRGNYYGYTF. In nucleotides, the CDR3 is TGTGCCAGCAGCCAAGATCGAGGGAACTACTATGGCTACACCTTC.